This entry concerns a single TCR beta chain. Sequenced by immunoSEQ multiplex PCR; TCRdb stores in-frame clones only, minus some. Seen here are fewer than 150,000 clones, about 87% observed once, and the top ten hold 3.5% to 5.5%. The CDR3 is made up of 15 amino acids. From germline, CDR1 is KGHSH and CDR2 LQKENI. Trimming removed 6 bases from V and 6 bases from J; junction bases left unmatched: 7. The source of the sample is a study of blood T cell repertoires in COVID-19. Overall study: Italy, Spain and the United States were the sources of the convalescent and acute COVID-19 samples. PBMCs, B-cell-depleted T cells, or T cells provided the cDNA or gDNA that made up the material.

This sequence joins TRBV18 and TRBJ2-2; 10 positions match TRBD1. This sequence originates from a woman aged 40 to 50 with acute or convalescent COVID-19. Input material: peripheral blood. The CDR3 DNA follows: TGTGCCAGCTCCCGACAGGGGGCGGCCCCCGGGGAGCTGTTTTTT. Protein: CASSRQGAAPGELFF.